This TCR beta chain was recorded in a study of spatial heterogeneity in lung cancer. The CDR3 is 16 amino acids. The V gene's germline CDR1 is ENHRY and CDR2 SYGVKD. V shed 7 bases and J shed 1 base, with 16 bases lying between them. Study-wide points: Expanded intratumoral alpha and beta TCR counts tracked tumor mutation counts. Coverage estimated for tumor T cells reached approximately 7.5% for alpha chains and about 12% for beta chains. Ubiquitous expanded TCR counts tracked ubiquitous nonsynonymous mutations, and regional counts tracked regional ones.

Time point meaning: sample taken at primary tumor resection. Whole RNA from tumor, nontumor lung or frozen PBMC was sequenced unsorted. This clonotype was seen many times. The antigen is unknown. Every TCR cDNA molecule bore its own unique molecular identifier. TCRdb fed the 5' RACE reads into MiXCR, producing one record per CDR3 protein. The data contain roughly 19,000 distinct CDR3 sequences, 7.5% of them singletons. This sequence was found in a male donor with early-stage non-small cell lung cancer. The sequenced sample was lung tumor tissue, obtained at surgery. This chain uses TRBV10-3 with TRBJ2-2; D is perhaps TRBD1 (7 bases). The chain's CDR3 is CAITGAGGMNTGELFF. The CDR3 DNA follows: TGTGCCATCACCGGAGCAGGGGGGATGAACACCGGGGAGCTGTTTTTT.